This entry features one T cell receptor beta chain sequence. Its recognized antigen is unknown. No base quality values were provided; no much bigger clone lies one nucleotide off. From its cysteine to its phenylalanine, the CDR3 spans 13 amino acids. This entry keeps only the CDR3 DNA: 39 bases, framed from base 1. The V and J ends are trimmed by 0 bases and 6 bases, leaving 7 bases between them. CDR1 SGDLS and CDR2 YYNGEE were looked up in the germline V gene. For TCR beta sequencing, genomic DNA was taken from unsorted PBMCs, and those PBMCs had been isolated from peripheral blood. The record originates from a study (dated by TCRdb to the early 2020s). The investigation overall reported the following: According to the authors, more investigation is needed, including longitudinal sampling and evaluation of a control group.

Survey-level sequencing on the immunoSEQ platform was used to profile the TCR beta chain repertoires. The original methods were these. CDR3 amino acid length spectratypes and V-J pairing frequencies were compared, and repertoire diversity was measured with the inverse Simpson index. To annotate clonotypes specific to SARS-CoV-2, CMV, influenza A and EBV, TCR beta CDR3 sequences were compared against VDJdb. TCRdb limited this immuneACCESS table to in-frame rearrangements with V and J called. A share of clones is missing; checked studies link under half to unresolved V genes, and the rest is unexplained. That table supplies the V and J calls and clone size; D and trimming were determined from the DNA. The sample contains about 68,000 clones, just under 95% of them found a single time. Roughly 4.6% of the sample is held by the ten biggest clonotypes.

Sequenced: PBMCs. Here the chain combines TRBV9 and TRBJ1-5; a weak D assignment points to TRBD1 (6 bases agree). The sequence was collected from a man aged 35 to 55 with rheumatoid arthritis. Here the CDR3 is given as CASSVEGGQPQHF. The DNA sequence is TGTGCCAGCAGCGTAGAAGGGGGTCAGCCCCAGCATTTT.